This T cell receptor (beta chain) was documented in a study of blood T cell repertoires in COVID-19. At the level of the study: The United States, Italy and Spain supplied acute and convalescent COVID-19 samples.

As originally analysed: Reference gene primer amplification yielded estimated nucleated cell counts. The repertoire was sequenced with immunoSEQ multiplex PCR; TCRdb's copy has only in-frame clones and lacks some. That table is the source of V, J and clone size, and D and trimming were worked out from the DNA. The sample holds over 200,000 clones, just over 85% seen once. There are 16 residues in the CDR3. Looked up from germline, CDR1 is SGDLS and CDR2 is YYNGEE. V was pared by 1 base and J by 2 bases, with 8 bases of the junction left unmatched. This clone appeared a few times. Source material: peripheral blood. This sequence originates from a man younger than 35 with active or convalescent COVID-19. This chain links TRBV9 with TRBJ2-5, with 7 bases matching TRBD2. CDR3 amino acids: CASSVSAGTTQETQYF. Written as DNA, the CDR3 is TGTGCCAGCAGCGTATCAGCCGGGACTACACAAGAGACCCAGTACTTC.